The T cell receptor beta chain described here comes from a study of blood T cell repertoires in COVID-19. The overall study: Specimens from acute and convalescent COVID-19 originated in the United States, Italy and Spain. In each case, the material was cDNA or gDNA derived from T cells, B-cell-depleted T cells, or PBMCs.

V lost 6 bases and J lost 4; bases outside the gene matches: 7. CDR1 LNHDA and CDR2 SQIVND come from the germline V gene (reference sequence). The CDR3 covers 14 residues. As originally analysed: Scientists estimated how many nucleated cells there were by amplifying reference gene primers. Clones were read by immunoSEQ multiplex PCR, and TCRdb kept only the in-frame ones, dropping some. V and J calls and clone size are copied from that table; D and trimming were computed from the DNA. Of some 74,000 clones listed, 80% were seen once; the top ten hold about an eighth. V and J are TRBV19 and TRBJ2-3; 7 bases align to TRBD2. The receptor was isolated from a human donor in a cohort sampled during active COVID-19. Material for sequencing was peripheral blood. CDR3 coding DNA: TGTGCCAGTAGCCTTTCAGCGGGATCAGATACGCAGTATTTT. Its protein product is CASSLSAGSDTQYF.